This TCR beta chain was identified during a study of blood T cell repertoires in COVID-19. In the study overall: Some COVID-19 samples were acute and others convalescent; all came from the United States, Italy and Spain.

Trimming removed 5 bases at V and 0 bases at J, with 8 bases between. This CDR3 region has 13 residues. The V gene's germline CDR1 is SEHNR and CDR2 FQNEAQ (reference sequence). Some clones are missing from TCRdb's copy, which holds only in-frame ones; the method was immunoSEQ multiplex PCR. This sample carries around 49,000 clones, 75% to 85% of them seen once, and the ten largest clones take roughly 2.5%. The TCR was taken from a woman aged 55-75 years with acute or convalescent COVID-19. The chain links TRBV7-9 to TRBJ2-7; D is possibly TRBD2 (5 bases). Sequences were obtained from peripheral blood. CDR3 sequence: CASSRTYSYEQYF. In nucleotides, the CDR3 is TGTGCCAGCAGCCGGACTTACTCCTACGAGCAGTACTTC.